The 13 T cell receptor beta chains below come from one sample, sequenced in a study of blood T cell repertoires in COVID-19. Clones were sequenced by immunoSEQ multiplex PCR, and TCRdb holds only the in-frame ones, with some missing. The sample lists approximately 250,000 clones, around 78% occurring once. Sequenced sample: peripheral blood. The receptors were sampled from a man aged 60 to 69 who had recovered from COVID-19.

This clone was seen just once. V is TRBV5-1 and J is TRBJ1-1; the D is unclear. The CDR3 is 13 amino acids. Deletions cut 5 bases from V and 5 bases from J, with 13 bases between. Germline assignment: CDR1 SGHRS and CDR2 YFSETQ. CDR3 sequence: CASRLGAVTEAFF. As DNA, the CDR3 is TGCGCCAGCAGACTGGGCGCCGTGACTGAAGCTTTCTTT. Filled out from reference TRBV5-1 and TRBJ1-1, the complete variable domain reads KAGVTQTPRYLIKTRGQQVTLSCSPISGHRSVSWYQQTPGQGLQFLFEYFSETQRNKGNFPGRFSGRQFSNSRSEMNVSTLELGDSALYLCASRLGAVTEAFFGQGTRLTVV.

This clone was observed a single time. The J gene is TRBJ2-7, the V gene TRBV3-1 (or the pseudogene TRBV3-2), with TRBD2 identical over 7 bases. This CDR3 contains 14 residues. Trimming cost V 4 bases and J 5 bases; bases outside gene matches: 8. Germline CDR1 is LGHDT and CDR2 is YNNKEL (reference sequence). The CDR3 nucleotides read TGTGCCAGCAGCCGGATGGGGGGGATGAACGAGCAGTACTTC. This translates into CASSRMGGMNEQYF.

The genes are TRBV19 and TRBJ1-4; no clear D. With 9 bases removed from V and 0 bases from J, the gap between germline ends came to 14 bases. The CDR3 runs 15 residues. Per the germline V gene, CDR1 is LNHDA and CDR2 is SQIVND (reference sequence). The CDR3 here is CASGHREPTNEKLFF. CDR3 nucleotide sequence: TGTGCCAGCGGTCACCGGGAACCAACTAATGAAAAACTGTTTTTT.

V gene TRBV3-1 (or the pseudogene TRBV3-2) combines with J gene TRBJ2-1; 15 nucleotides line up with TRBD2. Germline lookup yields CDR1 LGHDT and CDR2 YNNKEL (reference sequence). V shed 3 bases and J 12 bases; nucleotides not matched to a gene: 9. The CDR3 length is 16 residues. In DNA form, the CDR3 reads TGTGCCAGCAGCCAGGATGGGACTAGCGGGGGGTATCGGCAGTTCTTC. It is translated as CASSQDGTSGGYRQFF.

This chain connects TRBV12-3 or TRBV12-4 to TRBJ2-7; TRBD1 aligns across 7 bases. The CDR3 covers 13 residues. After removal of 6 bases from V and 4 bases from J, the junction contained 6 bases not matched to a gene. The CDR3 DNA follows: TGTGCCAGCAGAGAGACAGGGAAATACGAGCAGTACTTC. It codes for CASRETGKYEQYF.

This chain uses TRBV5-4 with TRBJ2-7; a possible D gene is TRBD1 (5 bases). CDR1 is SGHNT, CDR2 YYREEE, per germline (reference sequence). Trimming took 4 bases from V and 5 from J, leaving 25 bases between them. This CDR3 has 17 residues. The CDR3, as DNA: TGTGCCAGCAGCCGGCCCACCGCAGGGTTTTCTCTTGACGAGCAGTACTTC. This sequence encodes CASSRPTAGFSLDEQYF.

The CDR3 sequence: CASRITSGGFSSTDTQYF. The CDR3 DNA reads TGTGCCAGCAGAATCACTAGCGGGGGATTCTCTAGCACAGATACGCAGTATTTT. V gene TRBV2 combines with J gene TRBJ2-3, with TRBD2 matching over 11 bases. Germline CDR1 and CDR2: SNHLY and FYNNEI. The CDR3 has 18 amino acids. J gave up 0 bases and V 6 bases, and 11 bases lay outside the gene matches.

The V gene is TRBV5-5, the J gene TRBJ2-7; D is possibly TRBD2 (5 bases). Germline assignment: CDR1 SGHKS and CDR2 YYEKEE (reference sequence). V lost 4 bases and J 6 bases, leaving 17 bases between the germline ends. The CDR3 runs 14 residues. The CDR3, as DNA: TGTGCCAGCAGCACTAGGATTAGCGTTGGCGAGCAGTACTTC. This encodes CASSTRISVGEQYF.

CDR3 protein: CASRRGIEQYF. CDR3 in DNA: TGTGCCAGCAGGCGGGGGATAGAGCAGTACTTC. The rearrangement joins TRBV27 to TRBJ2-7, with 7 bases matching TRBD2. CDR3 length equals 11 residues. J lost 7 bases, V lost 6 bases, and 3 bases had no gene match. The germline CDR1 and CDR2 sequences are MNHEY and SMNVEV (reference sequence).

CDR3 protein: CASSPFLRDKGTGELFF. The CDR3 DNA reads as TGTGCCAGCTCACCGTTCCTGCGGGATAAGGGAACCGGGGAGCTGTTTTTT. The V and J genes are TRBV18 and TRBJ2-2; tentatively, D is TRBD2 (6 bases). CDR1 is KGHSH, CDR2 LQKENI, per germline. The CDR3 sequence is 17 residues long. V was clipped by 3 bases and J by 5 bases, with 19 bases between them.

V and J are TRBV19 and TRBJ1-5, with TRBD1 matching over 7 bases. Trimming cost V 6 bases and J 9 bases; bases outside gene matches: 11. The germline CDR1 and CDR2 sequences are LNHDA and SQIVND (reference sequence). There are 14 residues in the CDR3. The DNA of the CDR3 is TGTGCCAGTAGCAGGGACAGAGGGGATGCGCCCCAGCATTTT. Translating gives CASSRDRGDAPQHF. The complete variable domain, with remaining parts taken from reference TRBV19 and TRBJ1-5, reads DGGITQSPKYLFRKEGQNVTLSCEQNLNHDAMYWYRQDPGQGLRLIYYSQIVNDFQKGDIAEGYSVSREKKESFPLTVTSAQKNPTAFYLCASSRDRGDAPQHFGDGTRLSIL.

The CDR3 sequence is CASSAYVAGGQETQYF. CDR3 nucleotide sequence: TGTGCCAGCAGCGCCTACGTAGCGGGAGGCCAAGAGACCCAGTACTTC. V is TRBV9 and J is TRBJ2-5; 10 nucleotides align to TRBD2. V lost 3 bases to trimming and J lost 1 base; unmatched junction nucleotides: 6. Germline assignment: CDR1 SGDLS and CDR2 YYNGEE. The CDR3 runs 16 residues.

The chain has TRBV28 and TRBJ2-2; D might be TRBD2 (6 bases). The CDR3 length is 14 residues. V was cut by 7 bases and J by 5 bases, with 14 bases left in between. Germline lookup yields CDR1 MDHEN and CDR2 SYDVKM. CDR3 bases: TGTGCCAGCATTGGAGGGTTTAGGACCGGGGAGCTGTTTTTT. Translated, it gives CASIGGFRTGELFF.